This is a list of T cell receptor beta chains from one sample in a study of CXCR3-negative and CXCR3-positive naive CD8 T cells. For each CDR3 protein, TCRdb gives one entry from its re-call of the 5' RACE reads, without DNA. Seen in this sample are over 35,000 distinct CDR3 sequences; the ten most common clones hold roughly 15%. The sample was memory CD8+ T cells from blood. The receptors were gathered from a human donor in good health. Some clones in this sample may be carry-over from other donors' samples. The CDR3 runs from the conserved cysteine through the conserved F or W.

CDR3 protein,V gene,J gene
CASSYSHTEAFF,TRBV6-6,TRBJ1-1
CASSAPGQGTIYEQYF,TRBV5-5,TRBJ2-7
CSVGAATYEQYF,TRBV29-1,TRBJ2-7
CSASSGEGRRRLQETQYF,TRBV20-1,TRBJ2-5
CASSLGQGANTEAFF,TRBV28,TRBJ1-1
CASSVGVASSYEQYF,TRBV25-1,TRBJ2-7
CASSYGTSRPYNEQFF,TRBV6-2/TRBV6-3,TRBJ2-1
CASSQDFRSSGVYGYTF,TRBV14,TRBJ1-2
CASSPSGAYYNEQFF,TRBV9,TRBJ2-1
CASSLLPGTGELFF,TRBV28,TRBJ2-2
CASSSGPSTGELFF,TRBV7-9,TRBJ2-2
CASSLSGGEYNEQFF,TRBV6-1,TRBJ2-1
CASSAGAGPSYEQYF,TRBV7-9,TRBJ2-7
CASNPGQFNTEAFF,TRBV10-2,TRBJ1-1